What follows are 23 T cell receptor beta chains derived from one specimen sequenced in a study of T-cell memory formation after mild COVID-19. TCRdb fed the 5' RACE reads into MiXCR, producing one record per CDR3 protein. Of around 340,000 distinct CDR3 sequences listed, roughly an eighth are singletons. Source material: PBMCs or a T cell subset sorted from them (not recorded which). These receptors all stem from a man younger than 30 who had mild COVID-19 (a few samples of this study predate the infection). Cell type and time point are not known.

A few counts support this clonotype. The chain employs TRBV27 and TRBJ1-5, with D tentatively TRBD1 (5 bases). Germline V gene lookup returns CDR1 MNHEY and CDR2 SMNVEV (reference sequence). CDR3 size: 13 residues. V shed 6 bases and J shed 7 bases, with 13 bases lying between them. CDR3 sequence (DNA): TGTGCCAGCAGCCAGGGTAAGGGGCAGCCCCAGCATTTT. Its protein product is CASSQGKGQPQHF.

The chain recombines TRBV7-8 with TRBJ2-2; D unresolved. The CDR3 is made up of 15 amino acids. Germline lookup yields CDR1 SGHVS and CDR2 FQNEAQ. Trimming removed 0 bases from V and 0 bases from J, with 5 bases in between. CDR3 DNA: TGTGCCAGCAGCTTAGCCCGGCCGAACACCGGGGAGCTGTTTTTT. This encodes CASSLARPNTGELFF.

V gene TRBV10-3 combines with J gene TRBJ2-5; D remains unclear. Trimming took off 3 bases at V and 5 bases at J, with 7 bases between the two ends. Looked up from germline, CDR1 is ENHRY and CDR2 is SYGVKD. The CDR3 contains 12 residues. CDR3 DNA: TGTGCCATCAGTGACTATGGGGAGACCCAGTACTTC. This gives the protein CAISDYGETQYF.

This clonotype was observed many times. The chain couples TRBV12-3 or TRBV12-4 to TRBJ1-3; D might be TRBD1 (5 bases). This CDR3 contains 14 residues. V was shortened by 5 bases and J by 9 bases, with 17 bases between the two germline ends. The CDR3 region has the DNA TGTGCCAGCAGTCCCGGGACCGGGTTTTTCACCATATATTTT. Residues: CASSPGTGFFTIYF.

This clonotype was seen repeatedly, ten times or more. This rearrangement joins TRBV29-1 to TRBJ2-1, with 7 positions matching TRBD1. J gave up 0 bases and V 7 bases, and 6 bases lay outside the gene matches. This CDR3 region has 14 residues. CDR1 is SQVTM, CDR2 ANQGSEA, per germline. CDR3 protein: CSGIGGFSYNEQFF. As DNA, the CDR3 is TGCAGCGGTATAGGGGGCTTCTCCTACAATGAGCAGTTCTTC.

This chain uses TRBV3-1 with TRBJ1-2; D is uncertain. V was trimmed by 0 bases and J by 8 bases, leaving 13 bases between them. Germline V gene lookup returns CDR1 LGHDT and CDR2 YNNKEL (reference sequence). The CDR3 spans 14 residues. The CDR3 protein is CASSQELNRRGYTF. The CDR3 DNA is TGTGCCAGCAGCCAAGAGTTGAATCGACGGGGCTACACCTTC.

Ten or more counts support this clonotype. This rearrangement joins TRBV4-3 to TRBJ2-1; D possibly corresponds to TRBD2 (6 bases). Trimming shortened V by 0 bases and J by 7 bases, and 13 bases separated the two germline ends. From germline, CDR1 is LGHNA and CDR2 YSLEER. This CDR3 region has 15 residues. This CDR3 is CASSQEWTMSNEQFF. Written as DNA, the CDR3 is TGCGCCAGCAGCCAAGAGTGGACTATGAGTAATGAGCAGTTCTTC.

The chain couples TRBV25-1 to TRBJ2-3; tentative D call: TRBD1 (6 bases). CDR3 size: 14 residues. The V and J ends lost 7 bases and 3 bases respectively, with 14 bases between them. From germline, CDR1 is MGHDK and CDR2 SYGVNS. CDR3 sequence (DNA): TGTGCCAGCACCCGGTCAGGGGTTACAGATACGCAGTATTTT. This gives the protein CASTRSGVTDTQYF.

To note about this clonotype: This may come from a read error, since a much larger clone is one base off. The chain combines TRBV20-1 with TRBJ2-2; tentative D call: TRBD2 (6 bases). Germline CDR1 DFQATT, CDR2 SNEGSKA (reference sequence). The CDR3 spans 16 residues. Trimming removed 3 bases from V and 4 bases from J, with 18 bases in between. The CDR3 DNA follows: TGCAGTGCTAGGGGGTCGGAGGGGCGCGCCACCGGGGAGCTGTTTTTT. It is translated as CSARGSEGRATGELFF.

This sequence joins TRBV6-5 and TRBJ1-5, with 8 bases aligning to TRBD1. The CDR3 has 14 amino acids. The V and J ends lost 4 bases and 7 bases, in that order; junction bases with no gene match: 6. The germline V gene has CDR1 MNHEY and CDR2 SVGAGI. CDR3 protein: CASSFRGRGQPQHF. CDR3 DNA sequence: TGTGCCAGCAGTTTCAGGGGGCGCGGGCAGCCCCAGCATTTT.

This clonotype was found a few times. The V call is TRBV6-2 or TRBV6-3, the J call TRBJ2-1, with 11 positions matching TRBD1. The CDR3 is 14 amino acids. CDR1 and CDR2 from the germline V gene are MNHEY and SVGEGT. The V segment lost 5 bases and the J segment 9 bases; nucleotides outside the gene matches: 6. The CDR3 loop reads CASSGRDRGSEQFF. The CDR3 region has the DNA TGTGCCAGCAGTGGCCGGGACAGGGGGTCTGAGCAGTTCTTC.

V gene TRBV27 combines with J gene TRBJ2-1, with 10 nucleotides matching TRBD1. The trim removed 1 base at V and 8 bases at J, leaving 8 bases unmatched. Germline CDR1 MNHEY, CDR2 SMNVEV (reference sequence). The CDR3 contains 16 residues. The CDR3 protein is CASSLLSGQGVHEQFF. DNA of the CDR3: TGTGCCAGCAGTTTATTATCCGGACAGGGGGTGCATGAGCAGTTCTTC.

The CDR3 here is CASSPSGGLNADTQYF. For the CDR3, the DNA is TGTGCCAGCAGTCCTAGCGGGGGCCTTAACGCAGATACGCAGTATTTT. The gene calls are TRBV2 and TRBJ2-3, with 10 bases identical to TRBD2. Germline CDR1 SNHLY, CDR2 FYNNEI. After removal of 5 bases from V and 4 bases from J, the junction contained 9 bases not matched to a gene. This CDR3 is 16 amino acids long. Looking up the rest from reference TRBV2 and TRBJ2-3 gives the full variable domain: EPEVTQTPSHQVTQMGQEVILRCVPISNHLYFYWYRQILGQKVEFLVSFYNNEISEKSEIFDDQFSVERPDGSNFTLKIRSTKLEDSAMYFCASSPSGGLNADTQYFGPGTRLTVL.

The chain links TRBV3-1 to TRBJ2-6, with D perhaps matching TRBD2 (6 bases). The germline CDR1 and CDR2 sequences are LGHDT and YNNKEL (reference sequence). The ends were cut back, 5 bases at V and 1 base at J, with 9 bases in the middle. The CDR3 is 15 residues long. The CDR3 protein is CASSIGGSGANVLTF. In DNA, the CDR3 is TGTGCCAGCAGCATCGGGGGTTCTGGGGCCAACGTCCTGACTTTC.

The chain carries TRBV24-1 and TRBJ2-5, with 7 bases that match TRBD1. The CDR3 covers 15 residues. V was pared by 4 bases and J by 1 base, with 5 bases of the junction left unmatched. The germline CDR1 and CDR2 sequences are KGHDR and SFDVKD. The CDR3 nucleotides are TGTGCCACCAGTGACCTAGGGGGCCGCCAAGAGACCCAGTACTTC. Encoded protein: CATSDLGGRQETQYF.

This clonotype was detected only once. This chain joins TRBV6-2 or TRBV6-3 and TRBJ2-5, with TRBD1 as a possible D gene (5 bases). The CDR3 contains 16 residues. Looked up from germline, CDR1 is MNHEY and CDR2 is SVGEGT. V shed 2 bases and J shed 4 bases, with 17 bases lying between them. The CDR3 region has the DNA TGTGCCAGCAGTTACGGGTTAGGGGTTAGGGGAGAGACCCAGTACTTC. Protein: CASSYGLGVRGETQYF.

The chain has TRBV7-7 and TRBJ2-1, with D perhaps TRBD1 (5 bases). There are 16 residues in the CDR3. Trimming stripped 1 base from V and 3 bases from J, with 13 bases between. Germline CDR1 reads SSHAT; CDR2 reads FNYEAQ (reference sequence). The CDR3 loop is CASSLGSGAYYNEQFF. The CDR3 DNA is TGTGCCAGCAGCTTAGGGTCTGGGGCCTACTACAATGAGCAGTTCTTC.

The sample holds a few counts of this clonotype. The chain uses TRBV7-3 and TRBJ2-7, with 9 bases lining up with TRBD1. V was clipped by 2 bases and J by 2 bases; unmatched bases: 10. CDR3 length: 17 residues. Germline V gene data show CDR1 as SGHTA and CDR2 as FQGTGA. This CDR3 reads CASSLGPGQGNTYEQYF. CDR3 in DNA: TGTGCCAGCAGCTTAGGACCGGGACAGGGTAATACCTACGAGCAGTACTTC.

V is TRBV5-1 and J is TRBJ2-7, with TRBD2 matching 7 bases. CDR3 length equals 14 residues. CDR1 and CDR2 from the germline V gene are SGHRS and YFSETQ. V lost 0 bases, J lost 2 bases, and 2 bases stayed unmatched. Here the CDR3 reads CASSLEGLPYEQYF. The CDR3 region has the DNA TGCGCCAGCAGCTTGGAGGGACTACCCTACGAGCAGTACTTC.

This clonotype was counted only a few times. This chain connects TRBV3-1 to TRBJ2-4; TRBD1 is a possible D gene (5 bases). Trimming cost V 5 bases and J 5 bases, with 10 bases left between them. This CDR3 has 13 amino acids. CDR1 LGHDT and CDR2 YNNKEL come from the germline V gene (reference sequence). CDR3 amino acids: CASSYTTENIQYF. The DNA of the CDR3 is TGTGCCAGCAGCTACACGACAGAAAACATTCAGTACTTC.

This rearrangement joins TRBV7-9 to TRBJ2-1; no definite D call. Germline CDR1 is SEHNR and CDR2 is FQNEAQ (reference sequence). CDR3 length equals 14 residues. Trimming shortened V by 0 bases and J by 12 bases, and 15 bases separated the two germline ends. Written as DNA, the CDR3 is TGTGCCAGCAGCTTAGCTGGGGTAGGGCACGGGCAGTTCTTC. This translates into CASSLAGVGHGQFF.

J is TRBJ1-1 and V is TRBV5-1, with D possibly being TRBD1 (5 bases). The CDR3 runs to 15 residues. Trimming took 0 bases from V and 1 from J, leaving 10 bases between them. Germline V gene data show CDR1 as SGHRS and CDR2 as YFSETQ. This CDR3 is CASSLGSQGNTEAFF. The CDR3 DNA sequence: TGCGCCAGCAGCTTGGGATCTCAGGGGAACACTGAAGCTTTCTTT.

The table lists this clonotype with many counts. The J gene is TRBJ2-7, the V gene TRBV10-3, with D maybe TRBD1 (5 bases). CDR1 ENHRY and CDR2 SYGVKD come from the germline V gene. The CDR3 sequence is 13 residues long. With 2 bases removed from V and 5 bases from J, the gap between germline ends came to 10 bases. The DNA of the CDR3 is TGTGCCATCAGTGAGGCAGGGTCGAACGAGCAGTACTTC. It is translated as CAISEAGSNEQYF.